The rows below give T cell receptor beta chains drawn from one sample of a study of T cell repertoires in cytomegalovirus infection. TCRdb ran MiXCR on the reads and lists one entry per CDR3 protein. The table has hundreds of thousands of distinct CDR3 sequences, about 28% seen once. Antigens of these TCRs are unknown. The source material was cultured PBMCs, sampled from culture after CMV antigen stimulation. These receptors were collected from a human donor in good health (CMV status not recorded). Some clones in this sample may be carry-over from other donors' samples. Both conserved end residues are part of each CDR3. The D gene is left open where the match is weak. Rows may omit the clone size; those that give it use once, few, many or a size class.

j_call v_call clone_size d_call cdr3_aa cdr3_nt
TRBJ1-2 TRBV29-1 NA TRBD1 CSVDGQGEGYGYTF TGCAGCGTTGACGGGCAGGGGGAGGGCTATGGCTACACCTTC
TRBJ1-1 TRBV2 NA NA CASSEEPQGNTEAFF TGTGCCAGCAGTGAAGAACCGCAGGGGAATACTGAAGCTTTCTTT
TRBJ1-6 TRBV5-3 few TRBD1 CASSKGTGGADSPLHF TGTGCCAGCAGCAAAGGGACAGGGGGCGCGGATTCACCCCTCCACTTT
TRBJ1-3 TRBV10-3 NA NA CAISEGPSAGSGNTIYF TGTGCCATCAGTGAGGGTCCAAGTGCGGGCTCTGGAAACACCATATATTTT
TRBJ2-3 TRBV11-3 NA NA CASSLGGGTAADTQYF TGTGCCAGCAGCTTAGGAGGGGGGACAGCGGCAGATACGCAGTATTTT
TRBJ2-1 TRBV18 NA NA CASSPAFSRGEQFF TGTGCCAGCTCTCCTGCGTTTTCCCGGGGTGAGCAGTTCTTC
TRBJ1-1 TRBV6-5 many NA CASSYKGITEAFF TGTGCCAGCAGTTACAAGGGAATCACTGAAGCTTTCTTT
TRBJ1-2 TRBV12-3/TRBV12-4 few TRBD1 CASSPGTGAYYGYTF TGTGCCAGCAGCCCAGGGACAGGGGCTTACTATGGCTACACCTTC
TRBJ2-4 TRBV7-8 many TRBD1 CASSLGRRQGNIQYF TGTGCCAGCAGCTTAGGGCGTCGACAGGGAAACATTCAGTACTTC
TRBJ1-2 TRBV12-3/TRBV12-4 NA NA CASSLTGMLGYTF TGTGCCAGCAGTTTGACCGGGATGCTCGGCTACACCTTC
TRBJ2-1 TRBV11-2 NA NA CASSRTYFKSMESNEQFF TGTGCCAGCAGTCGCACTTACTTTAAGAGCATGGAATCCAATGAGCAGTTCTTC
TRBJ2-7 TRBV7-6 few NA CASSLSPGDYEQYF TGTGCCAGCAGTCTAAGCCCGGGGGATTACGAGCAGTACTTC
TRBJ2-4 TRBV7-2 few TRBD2 CASRGGGDSKNIQYF TGTGCCAGCCGGGGGGGGGGAGATTCCAAAAACATTCAGTACTTC
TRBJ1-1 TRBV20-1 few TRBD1 CSARTTGTGNTEAFF TGCAGTGCTAGAACCACCGGGACAGGTAACACTGAAGCTTTCTTT
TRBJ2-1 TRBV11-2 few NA CASSLLRANEQFF TGTGCCAGCAGTTTACTTCGGGCTAATGAGCAGTTCTTC
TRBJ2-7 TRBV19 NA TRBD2 CASSIGLAGGAEQYF TGTGCCAGTAGTATCGGACTAGCGGGAGGTGCCGAGCAGTACTTC
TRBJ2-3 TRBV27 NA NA CASSSTKGGKSTDTQYF TGTGCCAGCAGTTCCACCAAGGGGGGGAAGAGCACAGATACGCAGTATTTT
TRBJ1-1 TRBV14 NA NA CASSVQQNTEAFF TGTGCCAGCAGCGTACAGCAGAACACTGAAGCTTTCTTT
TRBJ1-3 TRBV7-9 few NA CASSLGAGNTIYF TGTGCCAGCAGCTTAGGAGCCGGAAACACCATATATTTT
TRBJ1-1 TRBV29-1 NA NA CSVEDPKTDGFF TGCAGCGTTGAAGATCCAAAGACGGACGGTTTCTTT
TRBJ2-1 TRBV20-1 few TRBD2 CSATRRGGANEQFF TGCAGTGCCACCCGGCGCGGGGGGGCCAATGAGCAGTTCTTC
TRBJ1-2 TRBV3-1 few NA CASSPQGAVYGYTF TGTGCCAGCAGCCCTCAAGGGGCGGTCTATGGCTACACCTTC
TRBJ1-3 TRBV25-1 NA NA CASSGNGNTIYF TGTGCCAGCAGTGGGAATGGAAACACCATATATTTT
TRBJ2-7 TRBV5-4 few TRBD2 CASSLGGAGGRYEQYF TGTGCCAGCAGCTTGGGTGGAGCGGGAGGCCGCTACGAGCAGTACTTC
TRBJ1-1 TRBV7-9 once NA CATDRTKGAFF TGTGCCACTGACAGGACGAAGGGAGCTTTCTTT
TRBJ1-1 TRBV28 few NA CASSSAGVSNTEAFF TGTGCCAGCAGTTCCGCCGGGGTGTCGAACACTGAAGCTTTCTTT
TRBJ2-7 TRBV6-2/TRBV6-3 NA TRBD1 CASSSPGQGSYEQYF TGTGCCAGCAGTTCACCGGGACAGGGCTCCTACGAGCAGTACTTC
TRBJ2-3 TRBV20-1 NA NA CSARDPRGSTDTQYF TGCAGTGCTAGAGATCCCCGGGGGAGCACAGATACGCAGTATTTT
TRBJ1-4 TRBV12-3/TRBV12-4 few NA CASSIRQGVKLFF TGTGCCAGCAGTATCCGGCAGGGAGTGAAACTGTTTTTT
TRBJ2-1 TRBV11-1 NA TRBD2 CASSSALAAYGNEQFF TGTGCCAGCAGCTCCGCGCTAGCGGCGTACGGCAATGAGCAGTTCTTC
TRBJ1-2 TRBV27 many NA CASSQGTAAVYGYTF TGTGCCAGCAGCCAAGGGACCGCTGCCGTCTATGGCTACACCTTC
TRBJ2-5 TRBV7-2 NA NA CASSLQTVETQYF TGTGCCAGCAGCTTACAAACCGTAGAGACCCAGTACTTC
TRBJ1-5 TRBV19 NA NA CASSGTLLGEPQHF TGTGCCAGTAGTGGGACGCTCCTTGGAGAGCCCCAGCATTTT
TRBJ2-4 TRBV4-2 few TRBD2 CASSQSRASTSGRNNIQYF TGTGCCAGCAGCCAGTCCCGGGCTTCAACTAGCGGGAGGAACAACATTCAGTACTTC
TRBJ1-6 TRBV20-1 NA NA CSARSRDTQEPPLHF TGCAGTGCTAGAAGCCGGGACACCCAAGAGCCACCCCTCCACTTT
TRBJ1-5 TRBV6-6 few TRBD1 CASSLPGQTSNQPQHF TGTGCCAGCAGCCTACCGGGACAGACTAGCAATCAGCCCCAGCATTTT
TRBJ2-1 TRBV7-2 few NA CASSSAGTYNEQFF TGTGCCAGCAGCTCCGCCGGGACCTACAATGAGCAGTTCTTC
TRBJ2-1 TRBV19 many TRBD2 CASSMGLASGRASSYNEQFF TGTGCCAGTAGTATGGGGTTGGCTAGCGGGAGGGCCAGCTCCTACAATGAGCAGTTCTTC
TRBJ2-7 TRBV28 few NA CASSGDRLPSYEQYF TGTGCCAGCAGCGGAGACAGGCTGCCTTCCTACGAGCAGTACTTC
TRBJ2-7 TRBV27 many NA CASSLGGDEYEQYF TGTGCCAGCAGTTTAGGCGGGGACGAGTACGAGCAGTACTTC
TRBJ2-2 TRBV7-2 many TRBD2 CASSFYSGANTGELFF TGTGCCAGCAGCTTCTATAGCGGGGCGAACACCGGGGAGCTGTTTTTT
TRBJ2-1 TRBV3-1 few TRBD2 CASSQDSLTSGRAGFF TGTGCCAGCAGCCAAGATTCGTTGACTAGCGGGAGGGCCGGGTTCTTC
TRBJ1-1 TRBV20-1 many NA CSARSEDRYTEAFF TGCAGTGCTAGAAGTGAGGACAGATACACTGAAGCTTTCTTT
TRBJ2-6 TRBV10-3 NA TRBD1 CAITSPGTGISGANVLTF TGTGCCATCACCTCCCCCGGGACAGGGATCTCTGGGGCCAACGTCCTGACTTTC
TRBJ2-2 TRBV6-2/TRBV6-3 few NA CASSYWSGELFF TGTGCCAGCAGTTACTGGTCCGGGGAGCTGTTTTTT
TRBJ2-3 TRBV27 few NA CASSLVSSPNTQYF TGTGCCAGCAGTCTAGTCTCTTCCCCAAATACGCAGTATTTT
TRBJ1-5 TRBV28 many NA CASSYGRPDQPQHF TGTGCCAGCAGTTACGGACGGCCTGATCAGCCCCAGCATTTT
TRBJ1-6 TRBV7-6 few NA CASRLMQAANSPLHF TGTGCCAGCAGGCTTATGCAGGCGGCTAATTCACCCCTCCACTTT
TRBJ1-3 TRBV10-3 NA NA CAISELGVSGNTIYF TGTGCCATCAGTGAGTTGGGAGTCTCTGGAAACACCATATATTTT
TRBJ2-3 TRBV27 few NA CARGLSTAVWTDTQYF TGTGCCCGCGGGCTATCAACGGCCGTTTGGACAGATACGCAGTATTTT
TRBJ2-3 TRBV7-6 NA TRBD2 CASSLAYGSSGATDTQYF TGTGCCAGCAGCTTAGCGTATGGGTCTAGCGGGGCCACAGATACGCAGTATTTT
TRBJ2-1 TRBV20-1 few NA CSARQRLPFSYNEQFF TGCAGTGCTAGACAACGGCTACCCTTCTCCTACAATGAGCAGTTCTTC
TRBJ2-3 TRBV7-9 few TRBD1 CASSPRRGWDREDTQYF TGTGCCAGCTCCCCCCGTCGCGGATGGGACAGGGAGGATACGCAGTATTTT